This is a list of T cell receptor beta chains from one sample in a study of T cell responses to AZD1222 COVID-19 vaccine. TCRdb keeps only in-frame clones here, not all; method: immunoSEQ multiplex PCR. The table lists around 140,000 clones, almost 85% of them singletons. The sequencing here drew on peripheral blood, taken 28 days after the second dose of the MenACWY control vaccine. These receptors came from an adult who received the MenACWY meningococcal vaccine as a control. The CDR3 runs from the conserved cysteine through the conserved F or W. Each record gives: CDR3 protein, CDR3 DNA, J gene, clone size, V gene, D gene. D genes are given only for firm matches. Size tells how often a clone was seen (once, few, many) or the class of an expanded clone, and some rows leave it out.

CDR3: CASSSIPVGSWNTGELFF; DNA: TGTGCCAGCAGCAGCATCCCTGTAGGGAGTTGGAACACCGGGGAGCTGTTTTTT; J: TRBJ2-2; size: -; V: TRBV28; D: -
CDR3: CSVETSAYEQYF; DNA: TGCAGCGTTGAGACATCGGCCTACGAGCAGTACTTC; J: TRBJ2-7; size: -; V: TRBV29-1; D: -
CDR3: CASSPDTRKAFF; DNA: TGTGCCAGCAGTCCTGACACACGAAAGGCTTTCTTT; J: TRBJ1-1; size: once; V: TRBV2; D: -
CDR3: CASSLSYNSPLHF; DNA: TGTGCCAGCAGCCTCTCCTATAATTCACCCCTCCACTTT; J: TRBJ1-6; size: few; V: TRBV6-5; D: -
CDR3: CASTSGIYEQYF; DNA: TGTGCCAGCACTAGCGGGATCTACGAGCAGTACTTC; J: TRBJ2-7; size: -; V: TRBV12-3/TRBV12-4; D: TRBD2
CDR3: CASSRRRGQSNSPLHF; DNA: TGTGCCAGCAGTAGGCGTCGGGGACAGTCAAATTCACCCCTCCACTTT; J: TRBJ1-6; size: -; V: TRBV6-6; D: TRBD1
CDR3: CASSQITTDTQYF; DNA: TGTGCCAGCAGCCAGATAACTACCGATACGCAGTATTTT; J: TRBJ2-3; size: -; V: TRBV5-6; D: -
CDR3: CASSVGGRSVHEQYF; DNA: TGTGCCAGCAGCGTAGGCGGGAGAAGTGTCCACGAGCAGTACTTC; J: TRBJ2-7; size: once; V: TRBV9; D: TRBD2
CDR3: CASSLDSPNTGELFF; DNA: TGCGCCAGCAGCTTGGACAGCCCGAACACCGGGGAGCTGTTTTTT; J: TRBJ2-2; size: -; V: TRBV5-1; D: -
CDR3: CASSATHGYGYTF; DNA: TGTGCCAGCAGTGCCACTCACGGCTATGGCTACACCTTC; J: TRBJ1-2; size: -; V: TRBV28; D: -
CDR3: CASSLAAGTYGYTF; DNA: TGTGCCAGCAGCTTAGCTGCGGGAACCTATGGCTACACCTTC; J: TRBJ1-2; size: -; V: TRBV7-8; D: -
CDR3: CASMGTVAHYEQYF; DNA: TGTGCCAGCATGGGAACAGTGGCCCACTACGAGCAGTACTTC; J: TRBJ2-7; size: few; V: TRBV7-9; D: -
CDR3: CASSWGSGNSGYAQHF; DNA: TGTGCCAGCAGTTGGGGATCAGGGAACTCAGGTTATGCCCAGCATTTT; J: TRBJ1-5; size: -; V: TRBV28; D: -
CDR3: CASSQGTSGFTLYEQYF; DNA: TGTGCCAGCAGCCAAGGAACTAGCGGATTCACTCTCTACGAGCAGTACTTC; J: TRBJ2-7; size: -; V: TRBV4-2; D: TRBD2
CDR3: CASSISTGQGTEAFF; DNA: TGTGCCAGCAGCATCTCGACAGGCCAGGGCACTGAAGCTTTCTTT; J: TRBJ1-1; size: -; V: TRBV7-3; D: -
CDR3: CASRGAGVQETQYF; DNA: TGCGCCAGCAGAGGGGCGGGGGTCCAAGAGACCCAGTACTTC; J: TRBJ2-5; size: -; V: TRBV5-1; D: TRBD2
CDR3: CASSTRGQKLNGQPQHF; DNA: TGTGCCAGTAGTACCAGGGGACAGAAGCTAAATGGGCAGCCCCAGCATTTT; J: TRBJ1-5; size: -; V: TRBV19; D: TRBD1
CDR3: CSVLDSSSGANVLTF; DNA: TGCAGCGTGCTGGACAGCTCCTCTGGGGCCAACGTCCTGACTTTC; J: TRBJ2-6; size: -; V: TRBV29-1; D: -
CDR3: CASSLVSGVYGYTF; DNA: TGCGCCAGCAGCTTGGTTTCAGGCGTCTATGGCTACACCTTC; J: TRBJ1-2; size: -; V: TRBV5-1; D: -
CDR3: CASSQDGQTTNEKLFF; DNA: TGTGCCAGCAGTCAAGACGGGCAGACAACTAATGAAAAACTGTTTTTT; J: TRBJ1-4; size: -; V: TRBV14; D: -
CDR3: CASTQGGQWDTQYF; DNA: TGTGCCAGCACCCAGGGGGGGCAGTGGGATACGCAGTATTTT; J: TRBJ2-3; size: -; V: TRBV11-2; D: -
CDR3: CASRSVFSSYNSPLHF; DNA: TGCGCCAGCAGATCTGTATTTAGCTCCTATAATTCACCCCTCCACTTT; J: TRBJ1-6; size: -; V: TRBV4-1; D: -
CDR3: CAISDDRAGGINSPLHF; DNA: TGTGCCATCAGTGACGACAGGGCTGGGGGAATCAATTCACCCCTCCACTTT; J: TRBJ1-6; size: -; V: TRBV10-3; D: TRBD1
CDR3: CASSIQAGINDEQFF; DNA: TGTGCCAGTAGTATACAAGCGGGAATTAACGATGAGCAGTTCTTC; J: TRBJ2-1; size: once; V: TRBV19; D: TRBD2
CDR3: CASSVEYNSPLHF; DNA: TGTGCCAGCAGTGTGGAGTATAATTCACCCCTCCACTTT; J: TRBJ1-6; size: -; V: TRBV25-1; D: -
CDR3: CASSLTPGGEVGYTF; DNA: TGCGCCAGCAGCTTGACACCAGGGGGCGAAGTGGGCTACACCTTC; J: TRBJ1-2; size: once; V: TRBV5-1; D: TRBD1
CDR3: CASSLVGFGAFF; DNA: TGTGCCAGCAGTTTGGTGGGGTTTGGGGCTTTCTTT; J: TRBJ1-1; size: -; V: TRBV12-3/TRBV12-4; D: -
CDR3: CASRLDSPGGSPLHF; DNA: TGTGCCAGCAGACTGGACAGCCCGGGAGGTTCACCCCTCCACTTT; J: TRBJ1-6; size: -; V: TRBV27; D: -
CDR3: CASREGQGANGYTF; DNA: TGTGCCAGCAGGGAGGGACAGGGGGCGAATGGCTACACCTTC; J: TRBJ1-2; size: -; V: TRBV2; D: TRBD1
CDR3: CASSLWNRDEKLFF; DNA: TGTGCCAGCAGCTTATGGAACAGGGATGAAAAACTGTTTTTT; J: TRBJ1-4; size: -; V: TRBV7-9; D: -
CDR3: CASSSRGGTDTQYF; DNA: TGTGCCAGCAGCTCTCGGGGGGGCACAGATACGCAGTATTTT; J: TRBJ2-3; size: -; V: TRBV11-2; D: TRBD2
CDR3: CASSGPGQQNEKLFF; DNA: TGTGCCAGTAGTGGACCGGGACAGCAAAATGAAAAACTGTTTTTT; J: TRBJ1-4; size: -; V: TRBV19; D: TRBD1
CDR3: CASSRTSNSADTQYF; DNA: TGTGCCAGCAGCCGGACTAGCAATTCAGCAGATACGCAGTATTTT; J: TRBJ2-3; size: -; V: TRBV5-5; D: TRBD2
CDR3: CASIGDRGQNSGANVLTF; DNA: TGTGCCAGTATAGGAGACAGGGGACAGAACTCTGGGGCCAACGTCCTGACTTTC; J: TRBJ2-6; size: -; V: TRBV19; D: TRBD1
CDR3: CAGGGGFSYEQYF; DNA: TGTGCTGGGGGGGGAGGGTTTTCCTACGAGCAGTACTTC; J: TRBJ2-7; size: -; V: TRBV2; D: TRBD2
CDR3: CAIRPVDNSPLHF; DNA: TGTGCCATCAGACCAGTTGATAATTCACCCCTCCACTTT; J: TRBJ1-6; size: -; V: TRBV10-3; D: -
CDR3: CASRRDRGQGRTEAFF; DNA: TGTGCCAGTCGCCGGGACAGGGGGCAGGGACGGACTGAAGCTTTCTTT; J: TRBJ1-1; size: -; V: TRBV19; D: TRBD1
CDR3: CASSPDRVGGYTF; DNA: TGTGCCAGCAGCCCCGACAGGGTAGGAGGCTACACCTTC; J: TRBJ1-2; size: few; V: TRBV7-2; D: TRBD1
CDR3: CASKGNSYEQYF; DNA: TGTGCCAGCAAGGGGAACTCCTACGAGCAGTACTTC; J: TRBJ2-7; size: once; V: TRBV6-6; D: -
CDR3: CASSFFGAGETQYF; DNA: TGCGCCAGCAGCTTCTTCGGGGCCGGGGAGACCCAGTACTTC; J: TRBJ2-5; size: -; V: TRBV5-1; D: -
CDR3: CASSTGERTEAFF; DNA: TGTGCCAGCAGTACAGGGGAGAGGACTGAAGCTTTCTTT; J: TRBJ1-1; size: -; V: TRBV2; D: TRBD1
CDR3: CASGLDTGLTEAFF; DNA: TGTGCTAGTGGTTTGGATACAGGGCTGACTGAAGCTTTCTTT; J: TRBJ1-1; size: -; V: TRBV12-5; D: -
CDR3: CASSLDRARGTEAFF; DNA: TGTGCCAGCAGCTTAGACAGGGCACGGGGCACTGAAGCTTTCTTT; J: TRBJ1-1; size: -; V: TRBV7-6; D: -
CDR3: CASSLGLAGVNTGELFF; DNA: TGCGCCAGCAGCTTGGGACTAGCGGGGGTGAACACCGGGGAGCTGTTTTTT; J: TRBJ2-2; size: -; V: TRBV5-1; D: TRBD2
CDR3: CATRGQGALNTEAFF; DNA: TGTGCCACCAGGGGACAGGGGGCTTTGAACACTGAAGCTTTCTTT; J: TRBJ1-1; size: once; V: TRBV24-1; D: TRBD1
CDR3: CASSHKNTGELFF; DNA: TGTGCCAGCAGCCACAAGAACACCGGGGAGCTGTTTTTT; J: TRBJ2-2; size: -; V: TRBV6-5; D: -
CDR3: CASGFQTGSPFF; DNA: TGTGCTAGTGGTTTCCAGACCGGGAGCCCCTTCTTC; J: TRBJ2-6; size: -; V: TRBV12-5; D: -
CDR3: CASSVSDQNTEAFF; DNA: TGTGCCAGCAGCGTCTCGGACCAGAACACTGAAGCTTTCTTT; J: TRBJ1-1; size: -; V: TRBV9; D: -
CDR3: CASSDRDRGQGIQYF; DNA: TGTGCCAGCAGTGACCGGGACAGGGGCCAAGGCATTCAGTACTTC; J: TRBJ2-4; size: -; V: TRBV2; D: TRBD1